This passage covers 6 T cell receptor beta chains from one sample sequenced in a study of human T cells and chemical hapten exposure. As to time point: patch test 2, 6 weeks after DPC sensitization. The treatment is: therapeutic diphenylcyclopropenone sensitization with weekly scalp DPC. TCRdb processed the RACE reads anew with MiXCR; each CDR3 protein has one entry. The table records some 80,000 distinct CDR3 sequences, roughly 12% of them present only once. Sequences were derived from whole blood, sampled in connection with sensitization to the hapten diphenylcyclopropenone (DPC). These receptors all stem from a man between 18 and 29 years old with alopecia areata. Some clones in this sample may be carry-over from other donors' samples.

This clonotype was seen at least ten times. The CDR3 region is CASSLLAGEQYF. The CDR3 DNA reads TGTGCCAGCTCCCTCTTGGCCGGCGAGCAGTACTTC. The chain has TRBV18 and TRBJ2-7; D unclear. V lost 6 bases to trimming and J lost 6 bases, with 12 bases between them. This CDR3 comprises 12 residues. Germline loops: CDR1 KGHSH, CDR2 LQKENI.

This clonotype turned up a few times. The chain has TRBV19 and TRBJ1-2; D is perhaps TRBD1 (6 bases). Looked up from germline, CDR1 is LNHDA and CDR2 is SQIVND (reference sequence). V gave up 5 bases and J gave up 6 bases, with 19 bases separating them. The length of the CDR3 is 15 residues. This chain's CDR3 is CASSSYRDSTHGYTF. CDR3 in DNA: TGTGCCAGTAGTTCCTACAGGGACTCGACACATGGCTACACCTTC. The full variable domain, in which reference TRBV19 and TRBJ1-2 provide the parts outside the CDR3, is DGGITQSPKYLFRKEGQNVTLSCEQNLNHDAMYWYRQDPGQGLRLIYYSQIVNDFQKGDIAEGYSVSREKKESFPLTVTSAQKNPTAFYLCASSSYRDSTHGYTFGSGTRLTVV.

This clonotype occurred many times. This rearrangement joins TRBV7-3 to TRBJ1-1; D is unresolved. The V gene's germline CDR1 is SGHTA and CDR2 FQGTGA. Deletions cut 5 bases from V and 3 bases from J, with 16 bases between. CDR3 length equals 15 residues. CDR3 protein: CASSPGPAGDTEAFF. Here the CDR3 DNA reads TGTGCCAGCAGCCCAGGCCCTGCCGGGGACACTGAAGCTTTCTTT.

This chain uses TRBV14 with TRBJ1-4; possible D gene TRBD1, 5 bases. Trimming left V 6 bases short and J 8 bases short, with 16 bases between. The CDR3 sequence is 14 residues long. Germline CDR1 SGHDN, CDR2 FVKESK. The CDR3 loop is CASRPGGAEEKLFF. For the CDR3, the DNA is TGTGCCAGCAGACCCGGCGGGGCGGAAGAAAAACTGTTTTTT.

This clonotype showed up many times. The chain uses TRBV29-1 and TRBJ1-4, with TRBD1 as a possible D gene (5 bases). The CDR3 spans 12 residues. CDR1 SQVTM and CDR2 ANQGSEA come from the germline V gene. V was trimmed by 5 bases and J by 7 bases, leaving 11 bases between them. CDR3 bases: TGCAGCGTTTTCCAGGGAGGTGAAAAACTGTTTTTT. Translating it yields CSVFQGGEKLFF.

This chain joins TRBV7-2 and TRBJ1-6; possible D gene TRBD1, 5 bases. The CDR3 sequence is 16 residues long. Trimming removed 2 bases at V and 0 bases at J, with 8 bases between. CDR1 is SGHTA and CDR2 is FQGNSA in the germline V gene. The chain's CDR3 is CASSLSGSSYNSPLHF. In nucleotides, the CDR3 is TGTGCCAGCAGCTTATCAGGGAGCTCCTATAATTCACCCCTCCACTTT. Using reference TRBV7-2 and TRBJ1-6 for the parts outside the CDR3, the full variable domain is GAGVSQSPSNKVTEKGKDVELRCDPISGHTALYWYRQSLGQGLEFLIYFQGNSAPDKSGLPSDRFSAERTGGSVSTLTIQRTQQEDSAVYLCASSLSGSSYNSPLHFGNGTRLTVT.